Following are 28 T cell receptor beta chains from one sample sequenced in a study of shared clonotypes between healthy human individuals. Data came from immunoSEQ multiplex PCR; TCRdb stores just in-frame clones and leaves some out. This table holds some 2,500,000 clones, about 90% found once. The sequenced sample was naive CD4+ T cells from PBMCs. Regarding subset: CD45RA+ positively selected. The receptor set was obtained from a man between 18 and 35 years old in good health. Some clones in this sample may be carry-over from other donors' samples.

The chain links TRBV5-1 to TRBJ2-5; perhaps D is TRBD1 or TRBD2 (5 bases each). Trimming removed 1 base from V and 1 base from J, with 14 bases in between. Germline-derived CDR1 and CDR2 are SGHRS and YFSETQ. This CDR3 comprises 16 residues. The CDR3 region is CASSLWGPGSQETQYF. The CDR3 DNA reads as TGCGCCAGCAGCTTGTGGGGACCAGGGAGCCAAGAGACCCAGTACTTC.

The chain is built from TRBV14 and TRBJ2-3; D may be TRBD2 (6 bases). Trimming stripped 1 base from V and 0 bases from J, with 11 bases between. This CDR3 region has 16 residues. Germline V CDR1 and CDR2: SGHDN, FVKESK. CDR3 bases: TGTGCCAGCAGCCAAGCGGAGGGGCTTAGCACAGATACGCAGTATTTT. It yields the protein CASSQAEGLSTDTQYF.

The chain carries TRBV19 and TRBJ1-5; D gene uncertain. The CDR3 extends over 13 amino acids. Trimming removed 3 bases from V and 3 bases from J, with 6 bases in between. The germline V gene has CDR1 LNHDA and CDR2 SQIVND (reference sequence). CDR3 protein: CASSITFNQPQHF. CDR3 coding DNA: TGTGCCAGTAGTATCACCTTCAATCAGCCCCAGCATTTT.

This rearrangement joins TRBV11-2 to TRBJ2-6; no reliable D call. The ends were cut back, 4 bases at V and 0 bases at J, with 13 bases in the middle. Germline V lookup: CDR1 SGHAT, CDR2 FQNNGV. The CDR3 sequence is 17 residues long. CDR3 in DNA: TGTGCCAGCAGCTCCCTCAGAGGAAACTCTGGGGCCAACGTCCTGACTTTC. Translated: CASSSLRGNSGANVLTF.

V and J are TRBV28 and TRBJ2-1; 8 bases fit TRBD2. V dropped 1 base and J dropped 6; count of bases not matched to a gene: 8. CDR1 is MDHEN, CDR2 SYDVKM, per germline. The CDR3 runs 16 residues. For the CDR3, the DNA is TGTGCCAGCAGTTTATTAGGTAGCGGGAAAAGCAATGAGCAGTTCTTC. It codes for CASSLLGSGKSNEQFF.

The chain uses TRBV10-3 and TRBJ2-5; D call uncertain. Germline values: CDR1 ENHRY, CDR2 SYGVKD. This CDR3 is built from 13 residues. Trimming took 3 bases from V and 2 from J, leaving 7 bases between them. The DNA for the CDR3 is TGTGCCATCAGTGACTCTCGTCAAGAGACCCAGTACTTC. Its protein is CAISDSRQETQYF.

The chain has TRBV6-6 and TRBJ2-5; D not certain. Between the trimmed V and J ends, which lost 0 bases and 5 bases, there was a span of 10 bases. Germline CDR1 and CDR2: MNHNY and SVGAGI (reference sequence). This CDR3 is 14 amino acids long. The CDR3 nucleotides read TGTGCCAGCAGTTACTCAACGTCCAGGGAGACCCAGTACTTC. It yields the protein CASSYSTSRETQYF.

The J gene is TRBJ1-3, the V gene TRBV9; D perhaps matches TRBD1 (5 bases). The ends were cut back, 4 bases at V and 4 bases at J, with 12 bases in the middle. The CDR3 sequence is 14 residues long. The germline CDR1 and CDR2 sequences are SGDLS and YYNGEE. CDR3 DNA sequence: TGTGCCAGCAGCTCATCAGGGCCCGGAAACACCATATATTTT. Translated, it gives CASSSSGPGNTIYF.

V and J are TRBV6-5 and TRBJ2-1; TRBD2 is a possible D gene (6 bases). Germline V gene lookup returns CDR1 MNHEY and CDR2 SVGAGI. CDR3 length: 16 amino acids. Trimming removed 2 bases from V and 5 bases from J, with 16 bases in between. The CDR3 loop is CASSYPSAKAHNEQFF. CDR3 bases: TGTGCCAGCAGTTACCCTAGCGCCAAGGCACACAATGAGCAGTTCTTC.

V gene TRBV18 combines with J gene TRBJ2-5, with D possibly being TRBD1 (5 bases). This CDR3 spans 11 amino acids. V was trimmed by 10 bases and J by 7 bases, leaving 13 bases between them. CDR1 is KGHSH and CDR2 is LQKENI in the germline V gene. In nucleotides, the CDR3 is TGTGCCACCGCCAGGGAAGGGACCCAGTACTTC. Translated: CATAREGTQYF.

With regard to this clone: This sample also contains other DNA sequences that code for the same CDR3. The rearrangement uses TRBV7-2 and TRBJ1-2; a possible D gene is TRBD1 (5 bases). This CDR3 is built from 13 residues. Germline V gene sequence: CDR1 SGHTA, CDR2 FQGNSA. V was cut by 3 bases and J by 3 bases, with 8 bases left in between. The CDR3 region has the DNA TGTGCCAGCAGCTTGGCCAGGGACTATGGCTACACCTTC. Translation: CASSLARDYGYTF.

CDR3 protein: CASSGVGGANVLTF. The CDR3 DNA sequence: TGTGCCAGCAGTGGGGTGGGTGGGGCCAACGTCCTGACTTTC. The rearrangement uses TRBV2 and TRBJ2-6, with D hard to call. Trimming took 4 bases from V and 3 from J, leaving 7 bases between them. CDR1 is SNHLY, CDR2 FYNNEI, per germline. This CDR3 comprises 14 residues.

The chain couples TRBV14 to TRBJ1-5; D gene uncertain. The CDR3 loop spans 12 amino acids. V lost 1 base and J 9 bases, leaving 7 bases between the germline ends. Germline assignment: CDR1 SGHDN and CDR2 FVKESK. CDR3 in amino acids: CASSQGRGPQHF. The CDR3 DNA reads TGTGCCAGCAGCCAAGGTCGGGGGCCCCAGCATTTT.

The chain links TRBV7-3 to TRBJ2-2; 12 positions match TRBD2. CDR3 length: 18 residues. CDR1 is SGHTA and CDR2 is FQGTGA in the germline V gene. V gave up 5 bases and J gave up 2 bases; unmatched junction bases: 9. CDR3 in DNA: TGTGCCAGCAGCGCCGGACTAGCGGGGCTCATTAACACCGGGGAGCTGTTTTTT. This gives the protein CASSAGLAGLINTGELFF.

This clone has more than one count but fewer than ten. The sample has other DNA sequences that encode this CDR3 too. The CDR3: CASSVVVNTEAFF. The CDR3, as DNA: TGTGCCAGCAGCGTAGTTGTGAACACTGAAGCTTTCTTT. The chain is built from TRBV9 and TRBJ1-1; D not resolved. The V gene lost 0 bases and the J gene lost 0 bases, with 3 bases spanning the gap. The CDR3 contains 13 residues. Germline lookup yields CDR1 SGDLS and CDR2 YYNGEE.

The genes are TRBV4-1 and TRBJ2-6; no clear D gene. The germline gives CDR1 MGHRA, CDR2 YSYEKL. This CDR3 has 16 residues. V shed 1 base and J shed 4 bases, with 11 bases lying between them. The CDR3 DNA reads TGCGCCAGCAGCCAAGTCCCCCTGCCGGGGGCCAACGTCCTGACTTTC. Protein sequence: CASSQVPLPGANVLTF.

This clone was seen once. Other DNA sequences in this sample translate to the same CDR3. DNA of the CDR3: TGTGCCAGCAGTGCTGGACAGGGTATGAACACTGAAGCTTTCTTT. It translates to CASSAGQGMNTEAFF. The chain couples TRBV25-1 to TRBJ1-1; 8 nucleotides agree with TRBD1. This CDR3 is built from 15 residues. Per the germline V gene, CDR1 is MGHDK and CDR2 is SYGVNS. J was trimmed by 0 bases and V by 4 bases; bases with no gene match: 4.

J is TRBJ1-2 and V is TRBV7-6, with 9 bases identical to TRBD1. The length of the CDR3 is 14 residues. Germline lookup yields CDR1 SGHVS and CDR2 FNYEAQ. Trimming took 5 bases from V and 3 from J; bases not matched to a gene: 4. CDR3 nucleotide sequence: TGTGCCAGCAGCAAGGGACAGGGAGACTATGGCTACACCTTC. Translating it yields CASSKGQGDYGYTF.

Remarks on this clone: Other DNA sequences in the sample encode the same CDR3. This chain links TRBV6-5 with TRBJ1-1, with D unclear. V lost 2 bases to trimming and J lost 3 bases, with 7 bases between them. Germline CDR1 MNHEY, CDR2 SVGAGI. CDR3 length: 13 residues. This CDR3 reads CASSYEGYTEAFF. CDR3 nucleotides: TGTGCCAGCAGTTACGAAGGGTACACTGAAGCTTTCTTT.

Comments on this clone: Distinct nucleotide sequences in the sample also encode this CDR3. The chain carries TRBV18 and TRBJ2-5, with D maybe TRBD2 (5 bases). Germline V CDR1 and CDR2: KGHSH, LQKENI. Trimming stripped 2 bases from V and 5 bases from J, with 9 bases between. This CDR3 is 13 amino acids long. The CDR3 is CASSPRRGETQYF. CDR3 sequence (DNA): TGTGCCAGCTCACCAAGGCGCGGGGAGACCCAGTACTTC. The full variable domain, rest sourced from reference TRBV18 and TRBJ2-5, is NAGVMQNPRHLVRRRGQEARLRCSPMKGHSHVYWYRQLPEEGLKFMVYLQKENIIDESGMPKERFSAEFPKEGPSILRIQQVVRGDSAAYFCASSPRRGETQYFGPGTRLLVL.

This chain uses TRBV5-4 with TRBJ2-3; tentatively, D is TRBD2 (5 bases). The ends were cut back, 0 bases at V and 4 bases at J, with 12 bases in the middle. From germline, CDR1 is SGHNT and CDR2 YYREEE (reference sequence). The CDR3 spans 15 residues. The CDR3 is CASSLAGIGADTQYF. The CDR3 nucleotides read TGTGCCAGCAGCTTGGCGGGAATTGGGGCAGATACGCAGTATTTT.

This chain connects TRBV2 to TRBJ2-7, with D possibly matching TRBD1 (7 bases). The ends were cut back, 1 base at V and 7 bases at J, with 14 bases in the middle. The germline gives CDR1 SNHLY, CDR2 FYNNEI. CDR3 length equals 14 residues. Here the CDR3 reads CASSEDRAGGEQYF. CDR3 in DNA: TGTGCCAGCAGTGAAGACCGCGCAGGGGGGGAGCAGTACTTC.

The chain is built from TRBV11-3 and TRBJ2-1; D may be TRBD1 or TRBD2 (5 bases each). This CDR3 spans 14 amino acids. The V and J ends lost 11 bases and 0 bases respectively, with 14 bases between them. Germline CDR1 reads SGHNT; CDR2 reads YENEEA. Here the CDR3 DNA reads TGTGCCCACTCGGGGCCCGGCTCCTACAATGAGCAGTTCTTC. It translates to CAHSGPGSYNEQFF.

This clone appeared a few times. The CDR3 region has the DNA TGCGCCAGCAGCCACCCGGGGATGAACACTGAAGCTTTCTTT. Amino acid sequence: CASSHPGMNTEAFF. This chain connects TRBV4-1 to TRBJ1-1; D is ambiguous. Germline V CDR1 and CDR2: MGHRA, YSYEKL. Trimming pared 3 bases from V and 0 bases from J, leaving 8 bases between. This CDR3 is 14 amino acids long.

CDR3 sequence reads: CASSRQGLSEQYF. The CDR3 DNA reads TGTGCCAGCTCACGACAGGGTCTGAGCGAGCAGTACTTC. The chain employs TRBV18 and TRBJ2-7; 7 positions agree with TRBD1. This CDR3 comprises 13 residues. V was pared by 4 bases and J by 6 bases, with 6 bases of the junction left unmatched. The germline gives CDR1 KGHSH, CDR2 LQKENI.

The chain recombines TRBV7-9 with TRBJ1-3, with a possible D match to TRBD1 (5 bases). The V end lost 2 bases, the J end lost 3 bases, and 14 bases lay between the germline ends. Germline CDR1 SEHNR, CDR2 FQNEAQ (reference sequence). The CDR3 consists of 16 residues. DNA of the CDR3: TGTGCCAGCAGCTTACCTCGGGGGAGGGTTGGAAACACCATATATTTT. Protein product: CASSLPRGRVGNTIYF. Together with reference TRBV7-9 and TRBJ1-3, the CDR3 gives the full variable domain: DTGVSQNPRHKITKRGQNVTFRCDPISEHNRLYWYRQTLGQGPEFLTYFQNEAQLEKSRLLSDRFSAERPKGSFSTLEIQRTEQGDSAMYLCASSLPRGRVGNTIYFGEGSWLTVV.

The J gene is TRBJ1-4, the V gene TRBV9, with 10 bases identical to TRBD1. V was pared by 3 bases and J by 8 bases, with 16 bases of the junction left unmatched. Germline V CDR1 and CDR2: SGDLS, YYNGEE. The CDR3 has 18 amino acids. The CDR3 nucleotides read TGTGCCAGCAGCGCCCGGGACAGGGGCTCGACAATAGGAGAAAAACTGTTTTTT. As protein: CASSARDRGSTIGEKLFF.

Comments on this clone: Within the sample, other DNA sequences also encode this same CDR3. The rearrangement links TRBV5-4 to TRBJ2-7, with D perhaps TRBD1 or TRBD2 (5 bases each). Germline CDR1 and CDR2: SGHNT and YYREEE (reference sequence). The germline V and J ends were trimmed by 3 bases and 2 bases, with 15 bases remaining between them. The CDR3 is made up of 15 amino acids. CDR3 loop: CASSSAGTVAYEQYF. The CDR3 DNA follows: TGTGCCAGCAGCTCGGCTGGGACGGTAGCCTACGAGCAGTACTTC.